Listed here is a single T cell receptor (beta chain). Its matching antigen is unknown. Via CD45RO/CCR7/CD25/CD127/CD95/CD27, cells of the CD4+ naive, central memory, regulatory and stem cell-like memory subsets were sorted. Looked up from germline, CDR1 is SGHDT and CDR2 is YYEEEE. V gave up 0 bases and J gave up 6 bases, with 5 bases separating them. CDR3 length: 12 residues. The data stem from a study of beta chain features in type 1 diabetes. Study-wide background: Sorted cells from all samples, numbering almost 110 million, were examined.

The authors reverse transcribed all of the isolated RNA, so sequencing captured expressed TCRB transcripts. Repertoires were generated with immunoSEQ multiplex PCR, while TCRdb's copy carries only in-frame clones and drops some. The sample shows roughly 290,000 clones, roughly 15% of them seen only once. The study, taken as a whole, reports: Relative to healthy donors, patients appeared to have naive, central memory and Treg TCRB repertoires that were more similar. PCR could preferentially amplify shorter templates, alike in patients and controls. A moderate, significant TCRB CDR3 shortening appeared in type 1 diabetes across four CD4+ subsets.

The sequencing sample was made of naive CD4+ T cells from blood. V is TRBV5-6 and J is TRBJ2-3, with D hard to call. This TCR was recovered from a man younger than 35 with type 1 diabetes. In DNA, the CDR3 is TGTGCCAGCAGCTTGGCCATGGATACGCAGTATTTT. Translating gives CASSLAMDTQYF.